The TCR beta chain under discussion was sequenced for a study of shared clonotypes between healthy human individuals. Study-level points and caveats: Despite large depth, rarefaction showed incomplete sorted-subset sequencing.

CD8 cells regarded as naive lacked CD45RO, were positively chosen for CCR7, and omitted terminally differentiated effector memory CD45RA+ cells. V dropped 0 bases and J dropped 6 bases, with 9 bases sitting between them. Germline V gene data show CDR1 as SGDLS and CDR2 as YYNGEE. This CDR3 region has 13 residues. The assay ran at deep level. Sequencing was performed with immunoSEQ multiplex PCR; in TCRdb, only in-frame clones are kept and a portion is missing. The table shows about 2 million clones, with about 95% occurring only once. For this clone: What it recognizes is unknown.

The receptor was isolated from a man younger than 35 in good health. The sequenced sample was naive CD8+ T cells sorted from blood. The rearrangement links TRBV9 to TRBJ1-2, with D maybe TRBD1 (5 bases). The CDR3 loop is CASSVGTRDGYTF. The CDR3, as DNA: TGTGCCAGCAGCGTAGGGACAAGGGATGGCTACACCTTC.